This TCR beta chain was identified during a study of siplizumab effects on memory and regulatory T cells. Notes on the study in general: Assignment of a naive or memory phenotype failed for roughly 75-95% of the proliferating CD4+ or CD8+ clones.

The protocol was immunoSEQ multiplex PCR, while the TCRdb copy is restricted to in-frame clones and leaves out a portion. The sample contains some 100,000 clones, around 94% of which appear only once. The CDR3 has 17 amino acids. Trimming removed 5 bases at V and 0 bases at J, with 14 bases between. In germline, CDR1 is MNHEY, CDR2 SMNVEV (reference sequence). As regards this clone: Its antigen remains unknown.

The chain carries TRBV27 and TRBJ2-6; D call uncertain. Input material: non-Treg CD4+ T cells sorted from blood. The TCR sequence derives from a human donor in good health. The CDR3 reads CASSPLMTRSGANVLTF. The CDR3 region has the DNA TGTGCCAGCAGTCCACTAATGACCCGCTCTGGGGCCAACGTCCTGACTTTC.